The entry below gives a single T cell receptor (beta chain) sequence along with its context. This entry is derived from a study of T cell responses to AZD1222 COVID-19 vaccine. Looking at the study overall: Whether given at about 4 or about 12 weeks, second doses were pooled.

Sequenced by immunoSEQ multiplex PCR; TCRdb stores in-frame clones only, minus some. Among 100,000 to 150,000 clones listed, about 89% were seen once. The CDR3 runs 17 residues. The germline CDR1 and CDR2 sequences are SGHVS and FNYEAQ. The V end lost 3 bases, the J end lost 1 base, and 15 bases lay between the germline ends. This chain links TRBV7-6 with TRBJ2-2; D is unclear. Sequences were derived from peripheral blood, sampled on day 0 of AZD1222 vaccination. This clonotype was obtained from an adult in good health. The CDR3 spells CASSFTLAEQNTGELFF. The CDR3 DNA follows: TGTGCCAGCAGCTTTACTCTTGCGGAGCAGAACACCGGGGAGCTGTTTTTT.